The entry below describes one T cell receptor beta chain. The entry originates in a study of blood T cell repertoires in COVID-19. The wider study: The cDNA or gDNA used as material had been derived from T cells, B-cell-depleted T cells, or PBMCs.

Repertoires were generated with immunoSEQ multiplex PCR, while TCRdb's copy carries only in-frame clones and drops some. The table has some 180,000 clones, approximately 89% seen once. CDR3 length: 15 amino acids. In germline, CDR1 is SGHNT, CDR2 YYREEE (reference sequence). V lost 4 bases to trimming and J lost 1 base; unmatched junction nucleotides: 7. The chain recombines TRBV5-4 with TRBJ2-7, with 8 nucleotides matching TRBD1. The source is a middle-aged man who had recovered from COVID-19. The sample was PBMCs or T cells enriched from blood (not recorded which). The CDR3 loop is CASSQSGGWSYEQYF. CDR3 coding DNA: TGTGCCAGCAGCCAATCAGGGGGCTGGTCCTACGAGCAGTACTTC.